The next 10 T cell receptor beta chains were all read from a single sample in a study of T cells in Graves' hyperthyroidism and ophthalmopathy. Amplification of TCR beta CDR3 regions was performed using RNA transcripts as template. The HTBI primer set served for first-round RT-PCR of the TCR CDR3. TCRdb used MiXCR to reprocess the multiplex PCR reads, holding one entry per CDR3 protein. The sample contains hundreds of thousands of distinct CDR3 sequences, around 15% of which appear only once. The sample consisted of blood. Receptors were obtained from a woman aged 55-69 years with Graves' ophthalmopathy.

This clonotype was recorded many times. V gene TRBV28 combines with J gene TRBJ2-5; 11 nucleotides align to TRBD1. Germline V CDR1 and CDR2: MDHEN, SYDVKM. J lost 3 bases, V lost 5 bases, and 5 bases had no gene match. CDR3 length: 15 amino acids. CDR3 sequence (DNA): TGTGCCAGCAGTCCGCAGGGACAGGGGGAAGAGACCCAGTACTTC. As protein: CASSPQGQGEETQYF.

The sample holds a few counts of this clonotype. The chain uses TRBV5-1 and TRBJ2-5; no clear D gene. V was pared by 4 bases and J by 0 bases, with 4 bases between. There are 12 residues in the CDR3. Germline values: CDR1 SGHRS, CDR2 YFSETQ. The CDR3, as DNA: TGCGCCAGCAGCACCGACCAAGAGACCCAGTACTTC. As protein: CASSTDQETQYF.

This clonotype was detected many times. The V gene is TRBV20-1, the J gene TRBJ1-2; no reliable D call. Germline values: CDR1 DFQATT, CDR2 SNEGSKA (reference sequence). The CDR3 sequence is 12 residues long. Trimming took off 0 bases at V and 6 bases at J, with 8 bases between the two ends. CDR3 residues: CSARDGTNGYTF. CDR3 DNA sequence: TGCAGTGCTAGAGATGGAACTAATGGCTACACCTTC.

V and J are TRBV3-1 and TRBJ2-5; D call uncertain. CDR3 length equals 12 residues. Germline V gene lookup returns CDR1 LGHDT and CDR2 YNNKEL (reference sequence). Between the trimmed V and J ends, which lost 4 bases and 5 bases, there was a span of 8 bases. The CDR3 DNA reads TGTGCCAGCAGCCGGACGAAGGAGACCCAGTACTTC. Protein sequence: CASSRTKETQYF.

This clonotype was seen ten or more times. V gene TRBV7-2 combines with J gene TRBJ2-5; D perhaps matches TRBD2 (5 bases). V was trimmed by 3 bases and J by 6 bases, leaving 17 bases between them. Germline V lookup: CDR1 SGHTA, CDR2 FQGNSA. The CDR3 runs to 15 residues. CDR3 sequence reads: CASSFGGPGWKTQYF. The CDR3 region has the DNA TGTGCCAGCAGCTTCGGTGGGCCGGGATGGAAGACCCAGTACTTC. Based on the CDR3 plus reference TRBV7-2 and TRBJ2-5, the full variable domain is GAGVSQSPSNKVTEKGKDVELRCDPISGHTALYWYRQSLGQGLEFLIYFQGNSAPDKSGLPSDRFSAERTGGSVSTLTIQRTQQEDSAVYLCASSFGGPGWKTQYFGPGTRLLVL.

The rearrangement joins TRBV5-1 to TRBJ2-3; 15 bases line up with TRBD2. The CDR3 extends over 15 amino acids. V gave up 4 bases and J gave up 6 bases; unmatched junction bases: 3. Germline V gives CDR1 SGHRS, CDR2 YFSETQ. DNA for the CDR3: TGCGCCAGCAGCCCCGGGACTAGCGGGAGGGATACGCAGTATTTT. This gives the protein CASSPGTSGRDTQYF.

The J gene is TRBJ2-2, the V gene TRBV5-1; 9 bases are a match to TRBD1. The CDR3 runs 16 residues. The V segment lost 4 bases and the J segment 6 bases; nucleotides outside the gene matches: 10. Germline V gene lookup returns CDR1 SGHRS and CDR2 YFSETQ. The CDR3 coding sequence is TGCGCCAGCAGCCGGGGGACAGGGTCATTGTCCGGGGAGCTGTTTTTT. This sequence encodes CASSRGTGSLSGELFF.

This sequence joins TRBV6-2 or TRBV6-3 and TRBJ2-6; TRBD1 agrees at 7 bases. Germline-derived CDR1 and CDR2 are MNHEY and SVGEGT. V lost 6 bases, J lost 2 bases, and 10 bases stayed unmatched. There are 17 residues in the CDR3. CDR3 coding DNA: TGTGCCAGCAGCCCCGATTATGGGACAGCTGGGGCCAACGTCCTGACTTTC. Translating it yields CASSPDYGTAGANVLTF.

This clonotype has at least ten counts. The V gene is TRBV18, the J gene TRBJ2-1; possible D gene TRBD2, 6 bases. The germline V gene encodes CDR1 KGHSH and CDR2 LQKENI. V lost 8 bases and J lost 0, with 11 bases in between. The CDR3 runs to 14 residues. In nucleotides, the CDR3 is TGTGCCAGCGAGGAGGGGACCTCCTACAATGAGCAGTTCTTC. This encodes CASEEGTSYNEQFF.

There are many counts of this clonotype. V and J are TRBV20-1 and TRBJ1-3, with D possibly TRBD1 on 6 matching bases. V was shortened by 1 base and J by 6 bases, with 13 bases between the two germline ends. The germline gives CDR1 DFQATT, CDR2 SNEGSKA (reference sequence). This CDR3 has 14 residues. The CDR3 reads CSARGRGVSNTIYF. The CDR3 nucleotides read TGCAGTGCTAGAGGCAGGGGAGTATCAAACACCATATATTTT.